The 26 T cell receptor beta chains in this list originate from one sample, sequenced in a study of blood T cell repertoires in COVID-19. Only in-frame clones appear in the TCRdb table, and some are missing; sequencing was by immunoSEQ multiplex PCR. The sample holds around 320,000 clones; roughly 85% are singletons and the top ten take around 7.8%. The specimen sequenced was peripheral blood. The receptors here all came from a human donor in a cohort sampled during active COVID-19.

Details on this clone: The identical CDR3 is also encoded by other nucleotide sequences in the sample. This chain joins TRBV4-2 and TRBJ1-2, with TRBD1 matching 10 bases. Germline lookup yields CDR1 LGHNA and CDR2 YNFKEQ. This CDR3 is built from 16 residues. Trimming removed 0 bases from V and 8 bases from J; junction bases left unmatched: 9. CDR3 DNA: TGTGCCAGCAGCCAAGAGACAGGGGGCTATCACGCGGGCTACACCTTC. This sequence encodes CASSQETGGYHAGYTF.

This clone was seen more than once but under ten times. The V call is TRBV5-6, the J call TRBJ2-1, with TRBD1 matching over 7 bases. The J segment lost 4 bases and the V segment lost 3 bases, leaving 10 bases of the junction unmatched. CDR1 and CDR2 from the germline V gene are SGHDT and YYEEEE. The CDR3 sequence is 16 residues long. DNA for the CDR3: TGTGCCAGCAGCTGGGGCAACAGGGGAAATTACAATGAGCAGTTCTTC. Translating it yields CASSWGNRGNYNEQFF.

The V and J genes are TRBV7-9 and TRBJ1-1; the D is unclear. Looked up from germline, CDR1 is SEHNR and CDR2 is FQNEAQ (reference sequence). The CDR3 loop spans 13 amino acids. Trimming took off 5 bases at V and 8 bases at J, with 15 bases between the two ends. CDR3 sequence: CASSRYSGSEAFF. The CDR3 DNA reads as TGTGCCAGCAGCCGCTATAGCGGGAGCGAAGCTTTCTTT.

This chain joins TRBV3-1 (or the pseudogene TRBV3-2) and TRBJ2-7, with 10 bases lining up with TRBD2. Germline values: CDR1 LGHDT, CDR2 YNNKEL (reference sequence). After removal of 4 bases from V and 3 bases from J, the junction contained 3 bases not matched to a gene. The CDR3 is 14 residues long. CDR3 loop: CASSRPSGGYEQYF. Written as DNA, the CDR3 is TGTGCCAGCAGCCGTCCTAGCGGGGGCTACGAGCAGTACTTC.

This rearrangement joins TRBV27 to TRBJ1-2; D is uncertain. The CDR3 loop spans 15 amino acids. Trimming pared 6 bases from V and 2 bases from J, leaving 16 bases between. Germline CDR1 and CDR2: MNHEY and SMNVEV (reference sequence). The chain's CDR3 is CASRPDTATNYGYTF. The CDR3 DNA follows: TGTGCCAGCAGGCCAGATACAGCAACCAACTATGGCTACACCTTC.

The chain recombines TRBV7-9 with TRBJ1-1, with D maybe TRBD1 (6 bases). This CDR3 has 13 residues. The V end lost 4 bases, the J end lost 10 bases, and 16 bases lay between the germline ends. CDR1 and CDR2 from the germline V gene are SEHNR and FQNEAQ (reference sequence). Here the CDR3 DNA reads TGTGCCAGCAGCTCCGGACAGCCAGGAATAGCTTTCTTT. The encoded protein is CASSSGQPGIAFF.

The V gene is TRBV9, the J gene TRBJ1-1, with 8 bases aligning to TRBD1. CDR1 SGDLS and CDR2 YYNGEE come from the germline V gene. This CDR3 has 15 amino acids. The ends lost 4 bases at V and 5 bases at J; junction bases unmatched: 10. CDR3 residues: CASSSQQGGFTEAFF. As DNA, the CDR3 is TGTGCCAGCAGCTCCCAACAGGGGGGTTTTACTGAAGCTTTCTTT.

The chain joins TRBV7-9 to TRBJ1-1; TRBD1 matches 7 bases. The CDR3 has 16 amino acids. Germline CDR1 reads SEHNR; CDR2 reads FQNEAQ (reference sequence). The J segment lost 1 base and the V segment lost 5 bases, leaving 10 bases of the junction unmatched. CDR3 sequence: CASSPAGTVTNTEAFF. The CDR3 DNA reads as TGTGCCAGCAGCCCAGCCGGGACAGTTACGAACACTGAAGCTTTCTTT.

The chain recombines TRBV14 with TRBJ1-6; D may be TRBD1 (5 bases). The V and J ends lost 1 base and 2 bases respectively, with 12 bases between them. The V gene's germline CDR1 is SGHDN and CDR2 FVKESK. The CDR3 consists of 17 residues. CDR3 amino acids: CASSQGQGIPYNSPLHF. Here the CDR3 DNA reads TGTGCCAGCAGCCAAGGGCAGGGCATCCCCTATAATTCACCCCTCCACTTT.

J is TRBJ1-5 and V is TRBV19; TRBD1 matches at 10 bases. In germline, CDR1 is LNHDA, CDR2 SQIVND (reference sequence). The V and J ends lost 8 bases and 5 bases, in that order; junction bases with no gene match: 6. CDR3 length: 14 residues. CDR3 protein: CASLDRGGHQPQHF. CDR3 nucleotide sequence: TGTGCCAGTCTGGACAGGGGGGGCCATCAGCCCCAGCATTTT.

The gene calls are TRBV18 and TRBJ2-5, with D perhaps matching TRBD1 (5 bases). Trimming stripped 3 bases from V and 6 bases from J, with 14 bases between. The germline gives CDR1 KGHSH, CDR2 LQKENI. CDR3 length: 14 residues. CDR3 sequence reads: CASSPSDTTKTQYF. CDR3 DNA sequence: TGTGCCAGCTCACCTTCGGACACGACCAAGACCCAGTACTTC.

This clone was seen a few times. V and J are TRBV11-2 and TRBJ1-2; no firm D call. CDR1 SGHAT and CDR2 FQNNGV come from the germline V gene. The length of the CDR3 is 12 residues. Trimming removed 2 bases at V and 8 bases at J, with 9 bases between. CDR3 bases: TGTGCCAGCAGCTTATGGAGGGCGGGCTACACCTTC. This sequence encodes CASSLWRAGYTF.

The chain joins TRBV20-1 to TRBJ2-1; TRBD2 might be the D (5 bases). This CDR3 has 12 amino acids. V lost 3 bases to trimming and J lost 5 bases, with 8 bases between them. The germline gives CDR1 DFQATT, CDR2 SNEGSKA (reference sequence). CDR3 sequence (DNA): TGCAGTGCTAGTCGAGGGCACAATGAGCAGTTCTTC. Encoded protein: CSASRGHNEQFF.

The chain is built from TRBV7-9 and TRBJ1-1, with D unresolved. The germline gives CDR1 SEHNR, CDR2 FQNEAQ (reference sequence). The CDR3 totals 15 residues. V dropped 3 bases and J dropped 4 bases, with 15 bases sitting between them. The CDR3 sequence is CASSFGMPGSTEAFF. In nucleotides, the CDR3 is TGTGCCAGCAGCTTCGGGATGCCCGGGAGCACTGAAGCTTTCTTT.

V usage is TRBV3-1 (or the pseudogene TRBV3-2) and J usage is TRBJ2-5, with D possibly matching TRBD2 (6 bases). The CDR3 loop spans 13 amino acids. The V end lost 1 base, the J end lost 5 bases, and 8 bases lay between the germline ends. CDR1 is LGHDT, CDR2 YNNKEL, per germline (reference sequence). The CDR3 loop is CASSQGGLETQYF. For the CDR3, the DNA is TGTGCCAGCAGCCAAGGGGGACTTGAGACCCAGTACTTC.

This chain uses TRBV19 with TRBJ2-2; D gene uncertain. CDR1 is LNHDA and CDR2 is SQIVND in the germline V gene (reference sequence). CDR3 length: 15 residues. Deletions cut 1 base from V and 5 bases from J, with 11 bases between. This CDR3 reads CASSIGGELTGELFF. CDR3 nucleotide sequence: TGTGCCAGTAGTATAGGTGGAGAATTGACCGGGGAGCTGTTTTTT.

This chain connects TRBV6-5 to TRBJ2-7; the match to TRBD1 covers 9 bases. Germline V CDR1 and CDR2: MNHEY, SVGAGI. The CDR3 spans 15 residues. Unmatched junction bases numbered 4, after V lost 0 bases and J lost 4 bases. DNA for the CDR3: TGTGCCAGCAGTTACTCCGGGACAGGGTTTTACGAGCAGTACTTC. This gives the protein CASSYSGTGFYEQYF.

The CDR3 region has the DNA TGTGCCAGCAGCTTACTCTCCCAGGACAGCGTGAACACTGAAGCTTTCTTT. This encodes CASSLLSQDSVNTEAFF. The rearrangement joins TRBV7-2 to TRBJ1-1, with a possible D match to TRBD1 (6 bases). Germline V gene sequence: CDR1 SGHTA, CDR2 FQGNSA. The CDR3 is 17 amino acids. With 2 bases removed from V and 0 bases from J, the gap between germline ends came to 16 bases.

The chain is built from TRBV19 and TRBJ2-7, with a tentative D call TRBD1 (6 bases). V gave up 7 bases and J gave up 2 bases, with 18 bases separating them. Germline CDR1 and CDR2: LNHDA and SQIVND (reference sequence). This CDR3 has 15 residues. The CDR3, as DNA: TGTGCCAGTAAATACAGGGCAGACCTCCCCTACGAGCAGTACTTC. Translating gives CASKYRADLPYEQYF. The whole variable domain, remainder taken from reference TRBV19 and TRBJ2-7, is DGGITQSPKYLFRKEGQNVTLSCEQNLNHDAMYWYRQDPGQGLRLIYYSQIVNDFQKGDIAEGYSVSREKKESFPLTVTSAQKNPTAFYLCASKYRADLPYEQYFGPGTRLTVT.

The chain links TRBV13 to TRBJ1-2, with unresolved D. Trimming cost V 5 bases and J 6 bases, with 10 bases left between them. The germline V gene encodes CDR1 PRHDT and CDR2 FYEKMQ (reference sequence). The CDR3 runs 12 residues. CDR3 residues: CASSLVPDGYTF. In DNA, the CDR3 is TGTGCCAGCAGCCTCGTTCCTGATGGCTACACCTTC. The full variable domain, with the rest looked up from reference TRBV13 and TRBJ1-2, is AAGVIQSPRHLIKEKRETATLKCYPIPRHDTVYWYQQGPGQDPQFLISFYEKMQSDKGSIPDRFSAQQFSDYHSELNMSSLELGDSALYFCASSLVPDGYTFGSGTRLTVV.

The CDR3 spells CASSLARGELFF. CDR3 DNA sequence: TGTGCCAGCAGCTTAGCGCGCGGGGAGCTGTTTTTT. V and J are TRBV7-8 and TRBJ2-2; D gene ambiguous. The length of the CDR3 is 12 residues. Germline CDR1 reads SGHVS; CDR2 reads FQNEAQ. Trimming removed 0 bases at V and 7 bases at J, with 3 bases between.

J is TRBJ1-6 and V is TRBV9, with D possibly TRBD1 on 6 matching bases. This CDR3 spans 20 amino acids. V dropped 0 bases and J dropped 0 bases, with 19 bases sitting between them. Looked up from germline, CDR1 is SGDLS and CDR2 is YYNGEE. CDR3 sequence: CASSVAAGAGTSSYNSPLHF. DNA of the CDR3: TGTGCCAGCAGCGTAGCTGCGGGGGCCGGCACGAGCTCCTATAATTCACCCCTCCACTTT.

This chain connects TRBV11-2 to TRBJ1-4; no definite D call. The CDR3 sequence is 13 residues long. The V end was cut by 6 bases, the J end by 7 bases, with 12 bases between. CDR1 and CDR2 (germline): SGHAT, FQNNGV. Here the CDR3 reads CASSRYGSEKLFF. The CDR3 nucleotides read TGTGCCAGCAGTCGCTATGGTTCTGAAAAACTGTTTTTT.

V is TRBV7-8 and J is TRBJ2-7, with D possibly TRBD1 on 5 matching bases. The CDR3 covers 13 residues. Germline CDR1 reads SGHVS; CDR2 reads FQNEAQ. V was pared by 3 bases and J by 4 bases, with 10 bases between. CDR3 DNA sequence: TGTGCCAGCAGCTTCTCCAGGGAATACGAGCAGTACTTC. Translating it yields CASSFSREYEQYF.

With respect to this clone: Other DNA variants within this sample encode the same CDR3. The chain links TRBV12-3 or TRBV12-4 to TRBJ2-3, with D perhaps TRBD2 (6 bases). The CDR3 loop spans 12 amino acids. Trimming took 3 bases from V and 5 from J, leaving 6 bases between them. The CDR3 loop reads CASSFGGDTQYF. CDR3 bases: TGTGCCAGCAGTTTCGGGGGAGATACGCAGTATTTT.

The chain carries TRBV7-8 and TRBJ2-1; unclear D gene. Trimming pared 1 base from V and 7 bases from J, leaving 8 bases between. Germline V CDR1 and CDR2: SGHVS, FQNEAQ. The CDR3 runs to 13 residues. CDR3 in amino acids: CASSLDLGNEQFF. The CDR3 nucleotides read TGTGCCAGCAGCTTAGACCTCGGGAATGAGCAGTTCTTC.